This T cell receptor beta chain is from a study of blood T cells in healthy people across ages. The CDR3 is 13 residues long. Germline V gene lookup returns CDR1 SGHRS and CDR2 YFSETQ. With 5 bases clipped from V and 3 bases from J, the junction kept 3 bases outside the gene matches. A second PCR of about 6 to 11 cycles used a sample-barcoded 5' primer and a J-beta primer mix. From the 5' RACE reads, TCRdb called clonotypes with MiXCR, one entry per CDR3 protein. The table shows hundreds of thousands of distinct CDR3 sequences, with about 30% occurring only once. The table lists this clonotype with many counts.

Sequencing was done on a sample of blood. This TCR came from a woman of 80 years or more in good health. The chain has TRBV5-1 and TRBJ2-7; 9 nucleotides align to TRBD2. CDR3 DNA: TGCGCCAGCAGACCTAGCGGGGTCTACGAGCAGTACTTC. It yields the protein CASRPSGVYEQYF. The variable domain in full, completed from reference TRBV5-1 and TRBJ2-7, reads KAGVTQTPRYLIKTRGQQVTLSCSPISGHRSVSWYQQTPGQGLQFLFEYFSETQRNKGNFPGRFSGRQFSNSRSEMNVSTLELGDSALYLCASRPSGVYEQYFGPGTRLTVT.